Presented here are 10 T cell receptor beta chains from one specimen sequenced in a study of Ad26.COV2.S vaccination and SARS-CoV-2 variants. The assay was immunoSEQ multiplex PCR, and TCRdb's table has in-frame clones only and misses some. The top ten hold around 1.4% of the sample, which has about 680,000 clones, around 90% seen once. Stated treatment: about 20 received Ad26.COV2.S at low or high dose, single or two shots; roughly 5 received placebo; per-sample allocation not given. Samples were taken on day 63 after the first vaccine or placebo injection. The sequencing here drew on peripheral blood, taken in a trial of Ad26.COV2.S vaccine versus placebo. These receptors were obtained from a person aged 18-60 years who received the Ad26.COV2.S COVID-19 vaccine or a placebo.

The chain combines TRBV24-1 with TRBJ2-7; tentatively, D is TRBD1 or TRBD2 (5 bases each). This CDR3 is built from 13 residues. Germline V gives CDR1 KGHDR, CDR2 SFDVKD. Trimming removed 6 bases from V and 2 bases from J, with 10 bases in between. The CDR3 DNA reads TGTGCCACCAGTCGGGACGGAACCTACGAGCAGTACTTC. It translates to CATSRDGTYEQYF.

The rearrangement joins TRBV7-9 to TRBJ1-3, with D unclear. From germline, CDR1 is SEHNR and CDR2 FQNEAQ (reference sequence). V was pared by 4 bases and J by 8 bases, with 9 bases between. This CDR3 has 12 residues. The CDR3: CASSYVGDTIYF. As DNA, the CDR3 is TGTGCCAGCAGCTATGTAGGTGACACCATATATTTT. Full variable domain (remainder filled in from reference TRBV7-9 and TRBJ1-3): DTGVSQNPRHKITKRGQNVTFRCDPISEHNRLYWYRQTLGQGPEFLTYFQNEAQLEKSRLLSDRFSAERPKGSFSTLEIQRTEQGDSAMYLCASSYVGDTIYFGEGSWLTVV.

The CDR3 loop reads CASNSASYEQYF. The DNA for the CDR3 is TGTGCCAGCAATTCGGCCTCCTACGAGCAGTACTTC. The V call is TRBV28, the J call TRBJ2-7; no definite D call. V was clipped by 7 bases and J by 0 bases, with 7 bases between them. CDR1 MDHEN and CDR2 SYDVKM come from the germline V gene. The CDR3 spans 12 residues.

On this clone: Other DNA sequences of this sample code for an identical CDR3. The chain has TRBV2 and TRBJ2-3, with 10 bases lining up with TRBD2. V dropped 4 bases and J dropped 3; count of bases not matched to a gene: 7. Germline CDR1 SNHLY, CDR2 FYNNEI. The CDR3 extends over 16 amino acids. The CDR3 region is CASSVLAGVRTDTQYF. DNA of the CDR3: TGTGCCAGCAGTGTCCTAGCGGGAGTGCGGACAGATACGCAGTATTTT.

V gene TRBV5-1 combines with J gene TRBJ2-2; a weak D match, TRBD1 (6 bases). Germline V gene data show CDR1 as SGHRS and CDR2 as YFSETQ. The CDR3 extends over 16 amino acids. Between the trimmed V and J ends, which lost 10 bases and 2 bases, there was a span of 21 bases. The CDR3 DNA follows: TGCGCCTCAGCACCCTCGGACAGTACTAACACCGGGGAGCTGTTTTTT. It translates to CASAPSDSTNTGELFF.

The V and J genes are TRBV12-3 or TRBV12-4 and TRBJ2-5; D is ambiguous. Trimming took off 7 bases at V and 3 bases at J, with 12 bases between the two ends. The CDR3 has 13 residues. The CDR3 protein is CASTPGGKETQYF. CDR3 DNA: TGTGCCAGCACCCCGGGTGGCAAAGAGACCCAGTACTTC.

The J gene is TRBJ2-1, the V gene TRBV7-2; TRBD2 agrees at 9 bases. V lost 1 base to trimming and J lost 8 bases; unmatched junction nucleotides: 6. CDR3 size: 15 residues. The germline V gene encodes CDR1 SGHTA and CDR2 FQGNSA. The CDR3 sequence is CASSLESGRRHEQFF. In DNA form, the CDR3 reads TGTGCCAGCAGCTTAGAGAGCGGGAGGCGGCATGAGCAGTTCTTC.

J is TRBJ1-5 and V is TRBV4-2, with 8 bases lining up with TRBD1. The CDR3 has 16 residues. Germline CDR1 and CDR2: LGHNA and YNFKEQ. The junction had 7 bases not matched to a gene; V was cut back by 2 bases and J by 4 bases. CDR3 sequence (DNA): TGTGCCAGCAGCCAATTTGGACAGGGCGAAAATCAGCCCCAGCATTTT. Encoded protein: CASSQFGQGENQPQHF.

The chain couples TRBV21-1 to TRBJ1-6; TRBD1, the D gene given by the table, was not confirmed from the DNA. TRBV21-1 represents a pseudogene. The CDR3 runs to 14 residues. The DNA of the CDR3 is TGTGCCAGTAATATGACAGGGGCGCGTTCACCCCTCCACTTT. Encoded protein: CASNMTGARSPLHF.

The CDR3 reads CASSQDGRKAFF. The CDR3 DNA reads as TGTGCCAGCAGCCAAGATGGCAGGAAAGCTTTCTTT. The chain employs TRBV3-1 (or the pseudogene TRBV3-2) and TRBJ1-1; no definite D call. Deletions cut 0 bases from V and 9 bases from J, with 8 bases between. Germline CDR1 reads LGHDT; CDR2 reads YNNKEL (reference sequence). This CDR3 has 12 residues.